These T cell receptor beta chains were read from a single sample in a study of blood T cell repertoires in COVID-19. Libraries were prepared by immunoSEQ multiplex PCR; TCRdb keeps only in-frame clonotypes and omits some of them. Of 250,000 to 350,000 clones in the sample, 90% were seen once. The sequencing sample was made of PBMCs or T cells enriched from blood (not recorded which). These receptor sequences come from a woman under 30 with acute COVID-19. Each CDR3 is given with its conserved first and last residue. A D gene is named only where the DNA matches it firmly. Size is stated for part of the rows, as once, few or many counts, or as a class when the clone is expanded.

v_gene: TRBV5-1
d_gene: TRBD2
j_gene: TRBJ2-7
abundance: .
CDR3aa: CASSFKRGTSYEQYF
CDR3nt: TGCGCCAGCAGCTTCAAGCGGGGGACTTCCTACGAGCAGTACTTC

v_gene: TRBV19
d_gene: .
j_gene: TRBJ1-6
abundance: once
CDR3aa: CASSKGYNSPLHF
CDR3nt: TGTGCCAGTAGTAAGGGGTATAATTCACCCCTCCACTTT

v_gene: TRBV6-4
d_gene: .
j_gene: TRBJ1-5
abundance: .
CDR3aa: CASRAPILAQHF
CDR3nt: TGTGCCAGCAGAGCCCCGATATTGGCCCAGCATTTT

v_gene: TRBV7-2
d_gene: .
j_gene: TRBJ2-1
abundance: .
CDR3aa: CASSLGIALSVGNEQFF
CDR3nt: TGTGCCAGCAGCTTAGGAATAGCTCTGAGCGTTGGGAATGAGCAGTTCTTC

v_gene: TRBV10-3
d_gene: .
j_gene: TRBJ1-1
abundance: .
CDR3aa: CAIIRSLVKRTNTEAFF
CDR3nt: TGTGCCATCATCCGAAGCCTAGTGAAACGAACGAACACTGAAGCTTTCTTT

v_gene: TRBV7-9
d_gene: .
j_gene: TRBJ2-1
abundance: .
CDR3aa: CASSLMGGAYNEQFF
CDR3nt: TGTGCCAGCAGCTTAATGGGTGGGGCGTACAATGAGCAGTTCTTC

v_gene: TRBV28
d_gene: TRBD1
j_gene: TRBJ2-7
abundance: .
CDR3aa: CASTRTGTGLPYEQYF
CDR3nt: TGTGCCAGCACAAGGACAGGGACAGGACTCCCCTACGAGCAGTACTTC

v_gene: TRBV19
d_gene: .
j_gene: TRBJ2-7
abundance: .
CDR3aa: CASSIGGYEQYF
CDR3nt: TGTGCCAGTAGTATAGGCGGCTACGAGCAGTACTTC

v_gene: TRBV3-1/TRBV3-2
d_gene: TRBD2
j_gene: TRBJ2-3
abundance: once
CDR3aa: CASSLLLAGERTDTQYF
CDR3nt: TGTGCCAGCAGCCTTCTACTAGCGGGAGAGCGCACAGATACGCAGTATTTT

v_gene: TRBV7-6
d_gene: .
j_gene: TRBJ2-1
abundance: .
CDR3aa: CASSFGLRQFF
CDR3nt: TGTGCCAGCAGCTTTGGGCTTCGGCAGTTCTTC

v_gene: TRBV6-5
d_gene: TRBD1
j_gene: TRBJ1-2
abundance: .
CDR3aa: CASSRVPGQGRGYTF
CDR3nt: TGTGCCAGCAGCCGCGTCCCGGGACAGGGTCGGGGCTACACCTTC

v_gene: TRBV12-3/TRBV12-4
d_gene: .
j_gene: TRBJ2-7
abundance: .
CDR3aa: CASSLDRVYEQYF
CDR3nt: TGTGCCAGCAGTTTAGACAGGGTTTACGAGCAGTACTTC

v_gene: TRBV6-5
d_gene: .
j_gene: TRBJ2-1
abundance: few
CDR3aa: CASSSQGFTINEQFF
CDR3nt: TGTGCCAGCAGCTCCCAGGGCTTTACGATCAATGAGCAGTTCTTC

v_gene: TRBV6-5
d_gene: .
j_gene: TRBJ1-6
abundance: few
CDR3aa: CASSPPEGGSPLHF
CDR3nt: TGTGCCAGCAGTCCACCTGAAGGCGGTTCACCCCTCCACTTT

v_gene: TRBV2
d_gene: .
j_gene: TRBJ1-1
abundance: once
CDR3aa: CASSEIKGRAFF
CDR3nt: TGTGCCAGCAGTGAAATAAAAGGGAGAGCTTTCTTT

v_gene: TRBV19
d_gene: .
j_gene: TRBJ2-7
abundance: .
CDR3aa: CASTLESGSPEQYF
CDR3nt: TGTGCCAGTACCCTGGAGTCGGGTAGCCCCGAGCAGTACTTC

v_gene: TRBV5-6
d_gene: .
j_gene: TRBJ2-7
abundance: .
CDR3aa: CASSQGYHEQYF
CDR3nt: TGTGCCAGTTCGCAGGGGTACCACGAGCAGTACTTC

v_gene: TRBV9
d_gene: .
j_gene: TRBJ1-5
abundance: .
CDR3aa: CASSTPGWYVGNQPQHF
CDR3nt: TGTGCCAGCAGCACTCCCGGGTGGTATGTGGGCAATCAGCCCCAGCATTTT

v_gene: TRBV27
d_gene: TRBD1
j_gene: TRBJ2-7
abundance: .
CDR3aa: CASSLSTGTGHTYEQYF
CDR3nt: TGTGCCAGCAGTTTATCTACCGGGACAGGTCATACCTACGAGCAGTACTTC

v_gene: TRBV11-2
d_gene: .
j_gene: TRBJ2-3
abundance: .
CDR3aa: CASSPISDTQYF
CDR3nt: TGTGCCAGCAGTCCTATTTCAGATACGCAGTATTTT

v_gene: TRBV7-2
d_gene: TRBD2
j_gene: TRBJ2-7
abundance: .
CDR3aa: CASSFPRLAGGAYEQYF
CDR3nt: TGTGCCAGCAGCTTTCCTCGACTAGCGGGAGGGGCCTACGAGCAGTACTTC

v_gene: TRBV7-2
d_gene: .
j_gene: TRBJ1-5
abundance: .
CDR3aa: CASSLKGGGTGQPQHF
CDR3nt: TGTGCCAGCAGCTTAAAGGGGGGAGGGACGGGACAGCCCCAGCATTTT

v_gene: TRBV23-1
d_gene: .
j_gene: TRBJ1-5
abundance: .
CDR3aa: CASASRVDGACIGNQPQHF
CDR3nt: TGCGCCAGCGCGTCCCGGGTAGATGGAGCTTGTATCGGCAATCAGCCCCAGCATTTT

v_gene: TRBV6-5
d_gene: TRBD2
j_gene: TRBJ2-5
abundance: .
CDR3aa: CASSYASGQETQYF
CDR3nt: TGTGCCAGCAGTTACGCTAGCGGACAAGAGACCCAGTACTTC

v_gene: TRBV19
d_gene: .
j_gene: TRBJ2-5
abundance: .
CDR3aa: CASSKGQTQETQYF
CDR3nt: TGTGCCAGTAGTAAAGGACAGACCCAAGAGACCCAGTACTTC